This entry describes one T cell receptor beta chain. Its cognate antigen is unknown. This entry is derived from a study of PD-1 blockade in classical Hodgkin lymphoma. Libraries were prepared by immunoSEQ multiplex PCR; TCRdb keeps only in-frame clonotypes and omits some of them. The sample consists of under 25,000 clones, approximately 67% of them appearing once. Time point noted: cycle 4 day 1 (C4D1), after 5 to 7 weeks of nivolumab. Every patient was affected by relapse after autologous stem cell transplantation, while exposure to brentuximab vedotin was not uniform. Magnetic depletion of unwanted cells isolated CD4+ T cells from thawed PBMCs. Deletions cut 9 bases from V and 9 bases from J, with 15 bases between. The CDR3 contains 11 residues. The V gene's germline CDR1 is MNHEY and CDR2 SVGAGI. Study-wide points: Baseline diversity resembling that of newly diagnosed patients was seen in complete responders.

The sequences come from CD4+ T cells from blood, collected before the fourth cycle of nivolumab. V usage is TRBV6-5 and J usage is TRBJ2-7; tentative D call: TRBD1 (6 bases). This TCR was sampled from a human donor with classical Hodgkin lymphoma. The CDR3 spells CASGTGTSQYF. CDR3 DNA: TGTGCCAGTGGCACCGGGACATCGCAGTACTTC.